A selection of T cell receptor beta chains follows, all from one sample in a study of blood T cell repertoires in COVID-19. Assay: immunoSEQ multiplex PCR; the TCRdb copy retains only in-frame clones and omits some. Among 300,000 or so clones listed, 80% to 90% were seen once. Source material: peripheral blood. Receptors were obtained from a man aged 18 to 30 who had recovered from COVID-19. CDR3s include the opening cysteine and the closing phenylalanine or tryptophan. The D gene is left open where the match is weak. Size is omitted from some rows. Given values are once, few, many or a class for expanded clones.

cdr3_nt cdr3_aa d_call j_call clone_size v_call
TGTGCCAGCAGCTCCCGAGATGACTCTGGAAACACCATATATTTT CASSSRDDSGNTIYF - TRBJ1-3 - TRBV9
TGTGCCAGCAGCCCCACCCGACAGGGGTGGCACGAGCAGTACTTC CASSPTRQGWHEQYF TRBD1 TRBJ2-7 - TRBV3-1/TRBV3-2
TGTGCCAGTAGTCTCTCACTAGTAACGAGGGTCGGGGAGCTGTTTTTT CASSLSLVTRVGELFF - TRBJ2-2 - TRBV19
TGTGCCAGCAGCCCAGGGACAGCCCTAGGAGAGACCCAGTACTTC CASSPGTALGETQYF TRBD1 TRBJ2-5 - TRBV7-9
TGCGCCAGCAGCCAAGATCGACAGGTAGACGCCTACGAGCAGTACTTC CASSQDRQVDAYEQYF - TRBJ2-7 - TRBV4-3
TGTGCCAGCAGCCTATCCTCTAGCGGACGATACTACGAGCAGTACTTC CASSLSSSGRYYEQYF TRBD2 TRBJ2-7 - TRBV28
TGTGCCAGCAGCTTCGGCAGGGTCGATGGCTACACCTTC CASSFGRVDGYTF - TRBJ1-2 few TRBV7-8
TGTGCCAGCAGTTACTCGAAGCAGGGCAGGGGTTTCGAGCAGTACTTC CASSYSKQGRGFEQYF - TRBJ2-7 - TRBV6-5
TGTGCCAGCAGCTTACTCGGTGGAGGTCAAGAGACCCAGTACTTC CASSLLGGGQETQYF - TRBJ2-5 - TRBV7-3
TGTGCCAGCAGCCCCAGACAGGGGGGAACTGGAGAGACCCAGTACTTC CASSPRQGGTGETQYF TRBD1 TRBJ2-5 - TRBV7-6
TGTGCCAGCAGCGTAGGTAGGGGGCGGGCCACCGGGGAGCTGTTTTTT CASSVGRGRATGELFF TRBD1 TRBJ2-2 - TRBV9
TGTGCCAGCAGCGTGGGACAGCCTAACTATGGCTACACCTTC CASSVGQPNYGYTF TRBD1 TRBJ1-2 once TRBV5-6
TGTGCCTGGAGTTTACAGGTTAATGAAAAACTGTTTTTT CAWSLQVNEKLFF - TRBJ1-4 - TRBV30
TGTGCCAGCAGCTTAGGACTGAACAATGAGCAGTTCTTC CASSLGLNNEQFF - TRBJ2-1 - TRBV11-1
TGTGCCAGCAGCCTTAGTGGGACATTAAGTTCTGGGGCCAACGTCCTGACTTTC CASSLSGTLSSGANVLTF - TRBJ2-6 - TRBV7-3
TGTGCCATCAGTCCCGGGACAGGAGGTTCCGGGGAGCTGTTTTTT CAISPGTGGSGELFF TRBD1 TRBJ2-2 - TRBV10-3
TGTGCCAGCTCGTTTCAGGAGAACACTGAAGCTTTCTTT CASSFQENTEAFF - TRBJ1-1 - TRBV18
TGTGCCTGGAGCAGGACACAGAACACTGAAGCTTTCTTT CAWSRTQNTEAFF - TRBJ1-1 - TRBV30
TGTGCCAGTAGAAAGGGGGGGTCGACCGGGGAGCTGTTTTTT CASRKGGSTGELFF - TRBJ2-2 - TRBV19
TGTGCCAGCAGCCGGATAGGGACAGGGGGTTTTTCACCCCTCCACTTT CASSRIGTGGFSPLHF TRBD1 TRBJ1-6 - TRBV4-2
TGTGCCAGCAGCCAAGCTGGGAGGGCATTCCCCCGACAGTTCTTC CASSQAGRAFPRQFF TRBD2 TRBJ2-1 - TRBV13
TGTGCCAGCAGCCAGCAGGAGCGGGCTAGCACAGATACGCAGTATTTT CASSQQERASTDTQYF - TRBJ2-3 - TRBV4-2
TGCGCCAGCAGCCAAGATCTGACTAGCGGGGGGGCCGTAGATACGCAGTATTTT CASSQDLTSGGAVDTQYF TRBD2 TRBJ2-3 - TRBV4-3
TGTGCCACCAGTATTTTTGGAGGGAGTACCGAGCAGTACTTC CATSIFGGSTEQYF - TRBJ2-7 few TRBV15
TGTGCCAGCAGTGAGGGGCCGGGACAGGGAGGACAGCCCCAGCATTTT CASSEGPGQGGQPQHF TRBD1 TRBJ1-5 - TRBV2
TGTGCCAGCAGCTCGGGACAGTACTACGAGCAGTACTTC CASSSGQYYEQYF TRBD1 TRBJ2-7 - TRBV7-9
TGTGCCAGCAGCCCAAGACAGAGAATCCAAGAGACCCAGTACTTC CASSPRQRIQETQYF - TRBJ2-5 - TRBV3-1/TRBV3-2
TGCGCCAGCAGCTTGGCCTTTGGCGGGGGGCCCTCCTACAATGAGCAGTTCTTC CASSLAFGGGPSYNEQFF TRBD2 TRBJ2-1 once TRBV5-1
TGTGCCAGCAGCGCACGGGGACAGCCTAATGAAAAACTGTTTTTT CASSARGQPNEKLFF TRBD1 TRBJ1-4 - TRBV7-9
TGCGCCAGCAGCCATAAGTGGGAGGCTAGCACAGATACGCAGTATTTT CASSHKWEASTDTQYF - TRBJ2-3 - TRBV4-1
TGCGCCAGCAGCCAAGGGAGGACAGGGAGCACAGATACGCAGTATTTT CASSQGRTGSTDTQYF TRBD1 TRBJ2-3 - TRBV4-1
TGCGCCAGCAGTCAAGGACAGGGACTCTATAGCAATCAGCCCCAGCATTTT CASSQGQGLYSNQPQHF TRBD1 TRBJ1-5 - TRBV23-1
TGCGCCAGCAGCCAAGCACGGGACAGCCGAAGCACAGATACGCAGTATTTT CASSQARDSRSTDTQYF TRBD1 TRBJ2-3 - TRBV4-3
TGTGCCAGCAGCTCCCACTACCTGACCCGGGACAGGGGGCTAAATGAGCAGTTCTTC CASSSHYLTRDRGLNEQFF TRBD1 TRBJ2-1 - TRBV11-2
TGTGCCAGCGTCGCTAGCGGGAGTTCTGGGGCCAACGTCCTGACTTTC CASVASGSSGANVLTF TRBD2 TRBJ2-6 - TRBV28
TGCGCCAGCAGCTGGGACAGTTCTCAGAGCTCCTACAATGAGCAGTTCTTC CASSWDSSQSSYNEQFF TRBD1 TRBJ2-1 once TRBV5-1
TGTGCCAGCAGTGGGGCAGGAGGATCCTACGAGCAGTACTTC CASSGAGGSYEQYF - TRBJ2-7 - TRBV2
TGTGCCAGCAGCCCCTTTTCGGGTTCCTATATCTCTGGGGCCAACGTCCTGACTTTC CASSPFSGSYISGANVLTF - TRBJ2-6 - TRBV9
TGTGCCAGCAGTTACTCGACAGGGAACGGCTACACCTTC CASSYSTGNGYTF TRBD1 TRBJ1-2 - TRBV6-5
TGCAGCGTTGTCCGCGGGTTGGGAGAGACCCAGTACTTC CSVVRGLGETQYF - TRBJ2-5 - TRBV29-1
TGTGCCAGCTCACCGCAACACAATCAGCCCCAGCATTTT CASSPQHNQPQHF - TRBJ1-5 - TRBV18
TGTGCCAGCAGTTTGTTTGGCCTACAGGCGTTCTTC CASSLFGLQAFF - TRBJ2-1 - TRBV28
TGTGCCAGCAGCCAGGGAGGGTATGAGTCGGAAAAACTGTTTTTT CASSQGGYESEKLFF - TRBJ1-4 - TRBV7-2
TGTGCCAGCAGTTTTAACAGCTACGAGCAGTACTTC CASSFNSYEQYF - TRBJ2-7 - TRBV12-3/TRBV12-4
TGTGCCAGCAGCTCATTCGGGGACAGAAACTATGGCTACACCTTC CASSSFGDRNYGYTF TRBD1 TRBJ1-2 - TRBV7-3
TGTGCCAGTTCCTTGACAGGGTTTTACGAGCAGTACTTC CASSLTGFYEQYF TRBD1 TRBJ2-7 - TRBV19
TGTGCCAGCTCACCGACGGGACAGGGCTCCTACGAGCAGTACTTC CASSPTGQGSYEQYF TRBD1 TRBJ2-7 - TRBV18
TGTGCCAGCAGCTTGCCGTCGGAGAAAGAAGAAAAACTGTTTTTT CASSLPSEKEEKLFF - TRBJ1-4 - TRBV5-4
TGCGCCAGCACCGGACAGGGGGCCGATGGCGGGGAGCTGTTTTTT CASTGQGADGGELFF TRBD1 TRBJ2-2 - TRBV10-2
TGTGCCAGTAGGACTAGCGGGAGCACAGATACGCAGTATTTT CASRTSGSTDTQYF TRBD2 TRBJ2-3 - TRBV19
TGTGCCAGCAGTTTAGCGGGGCCGAACACTGAAGCTTTCTTT CASSLAGPNTEAFF - TRBJ1-1 - TRBV27
TGTGCCAGTAGTATGTCGGCAGGTAGCTACACCTTC CASSMSAGSYTF - TRBJ1-2 - TRBV19
TGTGCCATACAACAGGGACCTAACTATGGCTACACCTTC CAIQQGPNYGYTF - TRBJ1-2 - TRBV10-3
TGTGCCAGCACGAACCCGGACGGGGAACATCTCAATAATTCACCCCTCCACTTT CASTNPDGEHLNNSPLHF - TRBJ1-6 once TRBV7-8
TGCAGTGCTCCCCGACAGGACAGCTACACCTTC CSAPRQDSYTF - TRBJ1-2 - TRBV20-1
TGCACCAGCAGCCAAGGAGTAGCGGGGTTCCCCCTACGAGGGCAGTACTTC CTSSQGVAGFPLRGQYF - TRBJ2-7 - TRBV1
TGTGCCAGAAGCTCCCTAGGGACTAGCGGGGGCACAGATACGCAGTATTTT CARSSLGTSGGTDTQYF TRBD2 TRBJ2-3 - TRBV5-3
TGTGCCAGCAGTTACAGCACGGAGGCCAACACTGAAGCTTTCTTT CASSYSTEANTEAFF - TRBJ1-1 - TRBV6-5
TGTGCCAGCAGCAAGAAGGGAAGGGGACAGGCCTACGAGCAGTACTTC CASSKKGRGQAYEQYF - TRBJ2-7 - TRBV21-1